The clone carrying this T cell receptor (beta chain) has more than one count but fewer than ten. The second PCR ran about 6 to 12 cycles with a sample-barcoded 5' primer and J-beta primers. Each cDNA molecule received a tag from a template-switch adaptor that had 12 random nucleotides. A single record per CDR3 protein comes from TCRdb applying MiXCR to the 5' RACE reads. Of roughly 1,700,000 distinct CDR3 sequences detected, roughly 30% appear once; the ten largest clones hold 7.7%. CDR3 length: 17 residues. V was pared by 5 bases and J by 8 bases, with 25 bases between. Per the germline V gene, CDR1 is SGHTA and CDR2 is FQGTGA. Peripheral blood was drawn, around 9.4 milliliters per donor. The total RNA that was extracted per sample amounted to at least 5 micrograms. This specimen belongs to a study of blood T cells in healthy people across ages. Study context: In model experiments, template switching was able to capture about one barcoded beta molecule for every two T cells that were present.

The rearrangement uses TRBV7-3 and TRBJ2-1; D is possibly TRBD2 (6 bases). The receptor's source is a woman between 25 and 40 years old in good health. Material for sequencing was blood. The CDR3 region is CASSRHRYGGLGDEQFF. For the CDR3, the DNA is TGTGCCAGCAGCCGTCACCGTTACGGGGGTTTGGGTGATGAGCAGTTCTTC.